The sequence of this T cell receptor (beta chain) was determined in a study of CD8 T cells in Susac syndrome. About the study: Susac syndrome patients were untreated, on corticosteroids with some adding intravenous immunoglobulin, or on intravenous immunoglobulin only. Study-wide results and limits: The number of individuals included in the study's TCR sequencing and HLA analysis was acknowledged as relatively small. In total CD8+ repertoires, sixteen Susac-specific public clones were found, and CD8+ TEMRA repertoires had roughly five.

As to this clonotype: The antigen remains undetermined.

The authors reverse transcribed 0.5 to 1 ug RNA with random hexamers. TCRdb independently ran MiXCR on the immunoSEQ multiplex PCR reads; one entry per CDR3 protein. The sample contains 70,000 to 100,000 distinct CDR3 sequences, about 95% of which appear only once. V was pared by 0 bases and J by 2 bases, with 7 bases between. Germline V gives CDR1 SQVTM, CDR2 ANQGSEA. The CDR3 spans 13 residues. The J gene is TRBJ1-2, the V gene TRBV29-1; D is unclear. This clonotype was sampled from a human donor with Susac syndrome. Sequenced input: CD8+ T cells from PBMCs. CDR3 in DNA: TGCAGCGTTGAAGAAGGGCCAAACTATGGCTACACCTTC. Encoded protein: CSVEEGPNYGYTF.